The 15 T cell receptor beta chains below come from one sample, sequenced in a study of shared clonotypes between healthy human individuals. Assay used: immunoSEQ multiplex PCR; TCRdb lists only in-frame clones, some missing. The table shows about 490,000 clones, with about 82% occurring only once. What was sequenced was PBMCs. Receptor source: a middle-aged woman in good health. Some clones in this sample may be carry-over from other donors' samples.

The chain joins TRBV7-3 to TRBJ2-3, with 7 bases aligning to TRBD2. V lost 5 bases and J lost 0; bases outside the gene matches: 5. CDR1 SGHTA and CDR2 FQGTGA come from the germline V gene. The length of the CDR3 is 15 residues. The CDR3, as DNA: TGTGCCAGCAGCCTAAATAGCGGGAGCACAGATACGCAGTATTTT. This translates into CASSLNSGSTDTQYF.

The V gene is TRBV7-2, the J gene TRBJ2-5, with D maybe TRBD2 (6 bases). The V and J ends lost 5 bases and 3 bases respectively, with 10 bases between them. CDR1 is SGHTA, CDR2 FQGNSA, per germline. The CDR3 is 13 amino acids. CDR3 in DNA: TGTGCCAGCAGCGCTGGGGGGAAAGAGACCCAGTACTTC. Protein sequence: CASSAGGKETQYF.

The rearrangement uses TRBV18 and TRBJ2-7, with D perhaps matching TRBD1 (5 bases). The CDR3 consists of 15 residues. V lost 1 base to trimming and J lost 2 bases, with 12 bases between them. Germline V gene data show CDR1 as KGHSH and CDR2 as LQKENI. As DNA, the CDR3 is TGTGCCAGCTCACCACTTCAGGGTGGGACCTACGAGCAGTACTTC. This encodes CASSPLQGGTYEQYF.

V usage is TRBV6-5 and J usage is TRBJ1-2; no clear D. The V end was cut by 7 bases, the J end by 4 bases, with 10 bases between. Germline V gene data show CDR1 as MNHEY and CDR2 as SVGAGI. This CDR3 has 12 residues. In nucleotides, the CDR3 is TGTGCCAGCACCAAACGGGGCTATGGCTACACCTTC. Encoded protein: CASTKRGYGYTF.

The chain recombines TRBV27 with TRBJ2-2; 12 bases align to TRBD2. This CDR3 has 16 residues. The V gene end was trimmed by 4 bases and the J gene end by 6 bases; junction bases not matched to a gene: 6. Germline values: CDR1 MNHEY, CDR2 SMNVEV (reference sequence). The CDR3 region is CASSSLAGGLPGELFF. In DNA form, the CDR3 reads TGTGCCAGCAGTTCCCTAGCGGGAGGGCTACCCGGGGAGCTGTTTTTT.

This clone has a handful of counts. The V call is TRBV11-1, the J call TRBJ2-7; 13 positions agree with TRBD2. Germline CDR1 is SGHAT and CDR2 is FQDESV (reference sequence). CDR3 length: 15 residues. The ends lost 5 bases at V and 5 bases at J; junction bases unmatched: 6. DNA of the CDR3: TGTGCCAGCAGCACCCGGACTAGCGGGAGCGACGAGCAGTACTTC. This codes for CASSTRTSGSDEQYF.

The chain couples TRBV5-1 to TRBJ2-7; 9 nucleotides align to TRBD2. The CDR3 sequence is 15 residues long. CDR1 SGHRS and CDR2 YFSETQ come from the germline V gene. V gave up 4 bases and J gave up 0 bases; unmatched junction bases: 5. The CDR3 reads CASSRLAESSYEQYF. CDR3 sequence (DNA): TGCGCCAGCAGCAGACTAGCGGAGAGCTCCTACGAGCAGTACTTC. Together with reference TRBV5-1 and TRBJ2-7, the CDR3 gives the full variable domain: KAGVTQTPRYLIKTRGQQVTLSCSPISGHRSVSWYQQTPGQGLQFLFEYFSETQRNKGNFPGRFSGRQFSNSRSEMNVSTLELGDSALYLCASSRLAESSYEQYFGPGTRLTVT.

This clone showed up many times. The junction departs from germline at one end; a sequencing error may be responsible. This chain connects TRBV6-1 to TRBJ2-7; TRBD2 is a possible D gene (5 bases). CDR3 length equals 13 residues. Per germline, CDR1 MNHNS and CDR2 SASEGT. The CDR3 here is CATQNRGIYEQHF. CDR3 nucleotide sequence: TGTGCCACCCAGAACCGGGGTATCTACGAGCAGCACTTC.

Concerning this clone: Other nucleotide sequences in the sample specify the same CDR3. The chain combines TRBV27 with TRBJ2-3; D uncertain. In germline, CDR1 is MNHEY, CDR2 SMNVEV (reference sequence). The CDR3 has 14 residues. Trimming removed 6 bases from V and 1 base from J, with 11 bases in between. CDR3 coding DNA: TGTGCCAGCAGCTTCCATGATCGCACAGATACGCAGTATTTT. It codes for CASSFHDRTDTQYF.

The chain joins TRBV7-9 to TRBJ2-5; D unclear. The CDR3 totals 12 residues. Trimming cost V 2 bases and J 4 bases, with 5 bases left between them. The germline V gene encodes CDR1 SEHNR and CDR2 FQNEAQ (reference sequence). CDR3 coding DNA: TGTGCCAGCAGCTTATCGTCAGAGACCCAGTACTTC. It translates to CASSLSSETQYF.

The V gene is TRBV5-1, the J gene TRBJ2-1; 10 bases fit TRBD1. CDR1 is SGHRS and CDR2 is YFSETQ in the germline V gene. CDR3 length equals 15 residues. After removal of 0 bases from V and 10 bases from J, the junction contained 7 bases not matched to a gene. The CDR3 region is CASSLVGTGVSEQFF. The CDR3 coding sequence is TGCGCCAGCAGCTTGGTAGGGACAGGGGTCAGCGAGCAGTTCTTC.

This chain joins TRBV6-6 and TRBJ2-3; D remains ambiguous. CDR1 is MNHNY, CDR2 SVGAGI, per germline (reference sequence). The CDR3 has 14 amino acids. The V end lost 5 bases, the J end lost 0 bases, and 9 bases lay between the germline ends. Here the CDR3 DNA reads TGTGCCAGCAGTCGGACGACCAGCACAGATACGCAGTATTTT. Its protein product is CASSRTTSTDTQYF.

The V gene is TRBV5-1, the J gene TRBJ2-6; D is tentatively TRBD1 or TRBD2 (5 bases each). There are 18 residues in the CDR3. Per germline, CDR1 SGHRS and CDR2 YFSETQ. Trimming shortened V by 1 base and J by 2 bases, and 16 bases separated the two germline ends. The CDR3 region has the DNA TGCGCCAGCAGCTTGAATCGAGGGGCCCGGGCTGGGGCCAACGTCCTGACTTTC. It translates to CASSLNRGARAGANVLTF.

V usage is TRBV7-9 and J usage is TRBJ2-7, with a tentative D call TRBD2 (5 bases). Trimming cost V 3 bases and J 0 bases, with 18 bases left between them. The CDR3 spans 17 residues. Germline CDR1 reads SEHNR; CDR2 reads FQNEAQ (reference sequence). CDR3 residues: CASSFTSGSQISYEQYF. CDR3 nucleotides: TGTGCCAGCAGCTTCACTTCGGGGTCCCAAATCTCCTACGAGCAGTACTTC.

This clone was seen a single time. The chain uses TRBV10-2 and TRBJ2-7; D might be TRBD1 (6 bases). This CDR3 region has 13 residues. Trimming pared 2 bases from V and 5 bases from J, leaving 10 bases between. Germline lookup yields CDR1 WSHSY and CDR2 SAAADI. CDR3 in DNA: TGCGCCAGCAGTGAGCAACAGGGAAACGAGCAGTACTTC. This gives the protein CASSEQQGNEQYF.